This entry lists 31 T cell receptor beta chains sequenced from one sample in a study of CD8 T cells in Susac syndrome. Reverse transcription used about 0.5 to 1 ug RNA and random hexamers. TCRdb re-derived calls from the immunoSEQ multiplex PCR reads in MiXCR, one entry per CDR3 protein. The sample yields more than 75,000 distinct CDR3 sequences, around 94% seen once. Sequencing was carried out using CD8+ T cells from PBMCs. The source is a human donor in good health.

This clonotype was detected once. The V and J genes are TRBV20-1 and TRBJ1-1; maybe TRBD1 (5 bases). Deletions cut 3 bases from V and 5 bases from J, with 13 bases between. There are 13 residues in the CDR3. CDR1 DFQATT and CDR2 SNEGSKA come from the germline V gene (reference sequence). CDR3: CSARPRGGTEAFF. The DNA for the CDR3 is TGCAGTGCTAGGCCTAGGGGTGGGACTGAAGCTTTCTTT.

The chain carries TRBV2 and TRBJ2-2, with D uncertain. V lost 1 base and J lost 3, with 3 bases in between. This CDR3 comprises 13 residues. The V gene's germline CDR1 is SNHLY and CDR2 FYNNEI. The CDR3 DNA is TGTGCCAGCAGTGAAGTCTACACCGGGGAGCTGTTTTTT. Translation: CASSEVYTGELFF.

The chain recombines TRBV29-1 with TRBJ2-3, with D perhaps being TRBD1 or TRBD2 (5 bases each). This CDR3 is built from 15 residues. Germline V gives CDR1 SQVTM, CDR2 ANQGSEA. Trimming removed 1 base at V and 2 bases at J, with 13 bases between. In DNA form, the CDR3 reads TGCAGCGTTGAAGGTGGGGGACGGACCACAGATACGCAGTATTTT. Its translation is CSVEGGGRTTDTQYF.

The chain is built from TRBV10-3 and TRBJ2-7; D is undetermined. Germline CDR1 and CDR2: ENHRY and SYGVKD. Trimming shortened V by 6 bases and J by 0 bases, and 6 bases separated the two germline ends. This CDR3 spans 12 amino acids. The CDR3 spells CAISDDSYEQYF. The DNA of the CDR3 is TGTGCCATCAGCGATGACTCCTACGAGCAGTACTTC.

CDR3 residues: CASSVQGAPYEQYF. CDR3 bases: TGCGCCAGCAGCGTACAGGGGGCCCCCTACGAGCAGTACTTC. The chain has TRBV5-1 and TRBJ2-7; 9 bases agree with TRBD1. CDR3 length: 14 amino acids. CDR1 and CDR2 (germline): SGHRS, YFSETQ. The V and J ends lost 4 bases and 2 bases, in that order; junction bases with no gene match: 4.

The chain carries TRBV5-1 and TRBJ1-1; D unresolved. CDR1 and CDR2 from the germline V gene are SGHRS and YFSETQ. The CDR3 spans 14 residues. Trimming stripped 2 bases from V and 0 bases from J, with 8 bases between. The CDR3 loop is CASSFGKMNTEAFF. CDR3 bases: TGCGCCAGCAGCTTCGGCAAAATGAACACTGAAGCTTTCTTT.

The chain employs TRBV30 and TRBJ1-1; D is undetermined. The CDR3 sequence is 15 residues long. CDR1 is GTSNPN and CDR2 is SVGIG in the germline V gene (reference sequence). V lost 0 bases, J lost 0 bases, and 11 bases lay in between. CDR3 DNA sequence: TGTGCCTGGAGTGTACGTTGGGGAGTGAACACTGAAGCTTTCTTT. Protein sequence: CAWSVRWGVNTEAFF. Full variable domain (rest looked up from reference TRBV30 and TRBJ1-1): SQTIHQWPATLVQPVGSPLSLECTVEGTSNPNLYWYRQAAGRGLQLLFYSVGIGQISSEVPQNLSASRPQDRQFILSSKKLLLSDSGFYLCAWSVRWGVNTEAFFGQGTRLTVV.

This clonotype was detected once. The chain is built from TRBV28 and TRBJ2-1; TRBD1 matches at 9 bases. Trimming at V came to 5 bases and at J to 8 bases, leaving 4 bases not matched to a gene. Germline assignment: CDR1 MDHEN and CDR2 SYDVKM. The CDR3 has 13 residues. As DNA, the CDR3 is TGTGCCAGCAGTCTGCGGACAGGGGATGAGCAGTTCTTC. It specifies CASSLRTGDEQFF.

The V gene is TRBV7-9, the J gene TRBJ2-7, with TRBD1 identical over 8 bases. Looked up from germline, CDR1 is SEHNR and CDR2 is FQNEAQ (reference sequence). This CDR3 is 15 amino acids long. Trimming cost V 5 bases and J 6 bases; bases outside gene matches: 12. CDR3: CASSAQRTGWLEQYF. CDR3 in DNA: TGTGCCAGCAGCGCCCAGCGGACAGGGTGGCTCGAGCAGTACTTC.

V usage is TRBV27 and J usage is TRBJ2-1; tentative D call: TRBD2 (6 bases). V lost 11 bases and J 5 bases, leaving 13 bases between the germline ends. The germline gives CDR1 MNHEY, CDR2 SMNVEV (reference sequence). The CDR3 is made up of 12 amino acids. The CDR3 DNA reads TGTGCCCCCTTTTGGGGGGACAATGAGCAGTTCTTC. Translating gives CAPFWGDNEQFF.

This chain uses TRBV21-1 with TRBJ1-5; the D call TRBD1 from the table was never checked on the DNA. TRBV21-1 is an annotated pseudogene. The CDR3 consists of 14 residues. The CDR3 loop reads CATGDRSSNQPQHF. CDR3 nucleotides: TGTGCCACCGGGGACAGGTCCAGCAATCAGCCCCAGCATTTT.

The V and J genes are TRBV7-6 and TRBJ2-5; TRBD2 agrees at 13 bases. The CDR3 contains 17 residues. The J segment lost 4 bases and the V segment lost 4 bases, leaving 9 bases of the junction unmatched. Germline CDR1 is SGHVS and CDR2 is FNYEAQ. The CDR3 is CASSWTSGGLVGETQYF. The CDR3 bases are TGTGCCAGCAGCTGGACTAGCGGGGGATTGGTCGGAGAGACCCAGTACTTC.

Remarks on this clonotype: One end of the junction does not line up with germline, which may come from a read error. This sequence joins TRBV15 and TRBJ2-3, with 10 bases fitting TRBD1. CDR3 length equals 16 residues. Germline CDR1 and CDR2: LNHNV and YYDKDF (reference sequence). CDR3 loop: CATSGDRGLGTDTQYF. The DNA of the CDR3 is TGTGCCACCAGCGGAGACAGGGGGCTAGGCACAGATACGCAGTATTTT.

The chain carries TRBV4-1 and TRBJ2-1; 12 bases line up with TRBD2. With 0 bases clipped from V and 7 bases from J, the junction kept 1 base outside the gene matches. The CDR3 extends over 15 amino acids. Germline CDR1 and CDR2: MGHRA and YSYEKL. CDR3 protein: CASSQEGLAGNEQFF. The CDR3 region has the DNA TGCGCCAGCAGCCAAGAAGGACTAGCGGGAAATGAGCAGTTCTTC.

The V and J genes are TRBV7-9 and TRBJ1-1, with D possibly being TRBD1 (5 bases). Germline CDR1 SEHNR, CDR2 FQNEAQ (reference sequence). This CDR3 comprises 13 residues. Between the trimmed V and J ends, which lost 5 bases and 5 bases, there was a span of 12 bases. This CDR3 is CASSNRPATEAFF. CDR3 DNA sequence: TGTGCCAGCAGCAACAGGCCGGCAACTGAAGCTTTCTTT.

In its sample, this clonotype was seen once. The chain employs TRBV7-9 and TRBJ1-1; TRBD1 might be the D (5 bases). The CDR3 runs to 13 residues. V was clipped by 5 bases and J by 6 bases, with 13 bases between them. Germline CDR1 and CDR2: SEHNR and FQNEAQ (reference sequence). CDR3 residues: CASSRDPGPEAFF. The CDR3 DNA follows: TGTGCCAGCAGCCGAGACCCGGGGCCTGAAGCTTTCTTT.

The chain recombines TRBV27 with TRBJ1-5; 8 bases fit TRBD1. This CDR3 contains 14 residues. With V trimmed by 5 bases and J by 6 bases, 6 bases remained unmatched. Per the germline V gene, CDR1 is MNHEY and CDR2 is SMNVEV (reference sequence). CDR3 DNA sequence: TGTGCCAGCAGTCCCAGGGGGCGCGTTCAGCCCCAGCATTTT. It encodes CASSPRGRVQPQHF.

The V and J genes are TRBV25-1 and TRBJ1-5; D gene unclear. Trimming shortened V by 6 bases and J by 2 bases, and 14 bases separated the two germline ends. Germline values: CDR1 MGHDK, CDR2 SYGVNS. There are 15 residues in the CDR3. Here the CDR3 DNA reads TGTGCCAGCAGCGACACCCTCGGGGGCAATCAGCCCCAGCATTTT. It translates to CASSDTLGGNQPQHF.

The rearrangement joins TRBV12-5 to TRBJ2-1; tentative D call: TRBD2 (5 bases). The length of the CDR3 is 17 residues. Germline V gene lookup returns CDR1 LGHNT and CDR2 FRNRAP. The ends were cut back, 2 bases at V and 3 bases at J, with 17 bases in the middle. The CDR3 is CASGLNEAEPNYNEQFF. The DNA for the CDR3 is TGTGCTAGTGGTTTGAACGAAGCGGAGCCGAACTACAATGAGCAGTTCTTC.

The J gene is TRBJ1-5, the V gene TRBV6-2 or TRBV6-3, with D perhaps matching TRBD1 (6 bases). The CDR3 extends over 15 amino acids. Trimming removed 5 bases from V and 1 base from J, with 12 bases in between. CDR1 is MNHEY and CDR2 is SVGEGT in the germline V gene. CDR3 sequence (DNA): TGTGCCAGCAGTCCCAGGGGCGGAAGCAATCAGCCCCAGCATTTT. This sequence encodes CASSPRGGSNQPQHF.

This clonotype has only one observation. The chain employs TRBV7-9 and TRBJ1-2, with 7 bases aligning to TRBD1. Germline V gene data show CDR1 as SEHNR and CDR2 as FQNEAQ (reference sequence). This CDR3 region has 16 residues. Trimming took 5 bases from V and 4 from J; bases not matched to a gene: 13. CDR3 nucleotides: TGTGCCAGCAGCCCTCGGGACAGCCCGAGACTCTATGGCTACACCTTC. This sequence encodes CASSPRDSPRLYGYTF. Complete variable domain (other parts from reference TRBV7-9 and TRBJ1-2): DTGVSQNPRHKITKRGQNVTFRCDPISEHNRLYWYRQTLGQGPEFLTYFQNEAQLEKSRLLSDRFSAERPKGSFSTLEIQRTEQGDSAMYLCASSPRDSPRLYGYTFGSGTRLTVV.

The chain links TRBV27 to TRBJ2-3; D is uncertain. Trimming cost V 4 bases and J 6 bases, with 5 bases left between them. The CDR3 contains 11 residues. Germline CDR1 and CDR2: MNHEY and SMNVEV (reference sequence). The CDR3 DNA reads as TGTGCCAGCAGTTCGGCCGATACGCAGTATTTT. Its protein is CASSSADTQYF.

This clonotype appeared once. The CDR3 sequence is CATSRAGGTYEQYV. CDR3 sequence (DNA): TGTGCCACCAGCCGGGCGGGAGGCACCTACGAGCAGTACGTC. This chain uses TRBV15 with TRBJ2-7, with 8 positions matching TRBD2. V lost 5 bases, J lost 2 bases, and 5 bases stayed unmatched. The V gene's germline CDR1 is LNHNV and CDR2 YYDKDF (reference sequence). This CDR3 comprises 14 residues.

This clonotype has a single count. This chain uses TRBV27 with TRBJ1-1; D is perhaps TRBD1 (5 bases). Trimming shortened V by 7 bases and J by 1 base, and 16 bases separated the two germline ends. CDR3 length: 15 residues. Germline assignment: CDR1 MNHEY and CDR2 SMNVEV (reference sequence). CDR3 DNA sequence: TGTGCCAGCACCCCTCCGGGACGGGAGAACACTGAAGCTTTCTTT. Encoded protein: CASTPPGRENTEAFF.

The CDR3 DNA follows: TGTGCCAGCAGCGTCACCGATGGGACAGCCGTTAACTATGGCTACACCTTC. Translating it yields CASSVTDGTAVNYGYTF. The chain combines TRBV9 with TRBJ1-2; 7 bases line up with TRBD1. The ends lost 2 bases at V and 1 base at J; junction bases unmatched: 11. The CDR3 is made up of 17 amino acids. Germline V gene sequence: CDR1 SGDLS, CDR2 YYNGEE.

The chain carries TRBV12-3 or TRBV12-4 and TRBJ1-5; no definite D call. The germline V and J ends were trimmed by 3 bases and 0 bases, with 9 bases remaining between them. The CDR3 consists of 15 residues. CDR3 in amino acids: CASSFNAGSNQPQHF. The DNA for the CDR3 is TGTGCCAGCAGTTTCAATGCAGGTAGCAATCAGCCCCAGCATTTT.

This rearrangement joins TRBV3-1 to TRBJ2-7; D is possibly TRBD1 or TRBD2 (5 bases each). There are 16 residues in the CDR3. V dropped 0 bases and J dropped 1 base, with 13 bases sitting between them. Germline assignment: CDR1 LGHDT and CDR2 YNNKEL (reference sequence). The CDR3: CASSQDPGTDSYEQYF. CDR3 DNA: TGTGCCAGCAGCCAAGATCCTGGGACGGATTCCTACGAGCAGTACTTC.

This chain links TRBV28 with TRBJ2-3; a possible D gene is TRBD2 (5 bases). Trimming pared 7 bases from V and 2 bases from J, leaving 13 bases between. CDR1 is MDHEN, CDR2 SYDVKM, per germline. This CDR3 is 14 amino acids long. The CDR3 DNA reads TGTGCCAGCAAGGACCCCGGGGACACAGATACGCAGTATTTT. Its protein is CASKDPGDTDTQYF.

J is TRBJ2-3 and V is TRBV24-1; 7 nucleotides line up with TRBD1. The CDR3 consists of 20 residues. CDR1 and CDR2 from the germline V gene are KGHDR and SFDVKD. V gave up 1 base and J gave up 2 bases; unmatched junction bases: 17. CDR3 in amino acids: CATSDLPAPRTGDPTDTQYF. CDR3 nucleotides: TGTGCCACCAGTGATTTACCCGCCCCCCGGACAGGAGATCCCACAGATACGCAGTATTTT.

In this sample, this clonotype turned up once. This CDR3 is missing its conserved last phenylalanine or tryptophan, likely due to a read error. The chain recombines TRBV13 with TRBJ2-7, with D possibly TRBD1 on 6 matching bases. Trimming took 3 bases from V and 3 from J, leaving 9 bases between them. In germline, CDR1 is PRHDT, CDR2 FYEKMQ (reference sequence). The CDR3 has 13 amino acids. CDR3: CASSLEQGYEQYL. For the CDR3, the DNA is TGTGCCAGCAGCTTGGAACAGGGCTACGAGCAGTACCTC.

The CDR3 DNA follows: TGTGCCAGCAGCCCCCGACTCTTGAACACAGATACGCAGTATTTT. Amino acids: CASSPRLLNTDTQYF. V gene TRBV9 combines with J gene TRBJ2-3, with no clear D. CDR3 size: 15 residues. V dropped 4 bases and J dropped 2 bases, with 14 bases sitting between them. Germline V gene data show CDR1 as SGDLS and CDR2 as YYNGEE.